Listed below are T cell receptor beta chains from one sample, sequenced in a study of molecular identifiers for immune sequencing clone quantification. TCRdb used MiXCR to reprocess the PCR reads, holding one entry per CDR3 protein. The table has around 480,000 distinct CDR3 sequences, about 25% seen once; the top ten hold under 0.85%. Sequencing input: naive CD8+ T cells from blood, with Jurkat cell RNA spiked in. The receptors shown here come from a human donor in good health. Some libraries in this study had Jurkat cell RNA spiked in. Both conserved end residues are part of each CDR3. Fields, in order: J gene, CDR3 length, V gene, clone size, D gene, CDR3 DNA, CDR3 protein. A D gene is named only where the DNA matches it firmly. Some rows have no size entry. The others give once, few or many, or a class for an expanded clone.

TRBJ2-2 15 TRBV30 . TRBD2 TGTGCCTGGAGTCCAATCAGCGGGGGGGCCGGGGAGCTGTTTTTT CAWSPISGGAGELFF
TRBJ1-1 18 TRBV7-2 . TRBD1 TGTGCCAGCAGCCCGAACAGGCGGTCAGGGGGAAGGAACACTGAAGCTTTCTTT CASSPNRRSGGRNTEAFF
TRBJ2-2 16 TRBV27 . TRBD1 TGTGCCAGCAGAATCGGGACAGCCAGGAGCACCGGGGAGCTGTTTTTT CASRIGTARSTGELFF
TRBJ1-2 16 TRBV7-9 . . TGTGCCAGCAGCTTAGCGCCACTTTTCGACAGCTATGGCTACACCTTC CASSLAPLFDSYGYTF
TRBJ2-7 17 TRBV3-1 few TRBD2 TGTGCCAGCAGCCAAGATGGGCTAGCGGGGGCCCGCTACGAGCAGTACTTC CASSQDGLAGARYEQYF
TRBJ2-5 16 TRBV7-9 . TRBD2 TGTGCCAGCAGCAGCCGACTAGCGGGAGGGCTTGAGACCCAGTACTTC CASSSRLAGGLETQYF
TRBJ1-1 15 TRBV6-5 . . TGTGCCAGCAGTCAGGGGAAATGGGGGTGTACTGAAGCTTTCTTT CASSQGKWGCTEAFF
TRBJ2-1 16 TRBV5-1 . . TGCGACAGCAGCCCGCGGACCTCGACAGCTTACAATGAGCAGTTCTTC CDSSPRTSTAYNEQFF
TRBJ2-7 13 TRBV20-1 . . TGCAGTGCTAGGAACACAGGGAAATACGAGCAGTACTTC CSARNTGKYEQYF
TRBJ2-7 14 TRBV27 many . TGTGCCAGCAGTCCGTTACAGGGCTCGGGCGAGCAGTACTTC CASSPLQGSGEQYF
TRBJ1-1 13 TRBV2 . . TGTGCCAGCAGTGAAGCGACGGGGACTGAAGCTTTCTTT CASSEATGTEAFF
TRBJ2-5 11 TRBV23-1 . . TGCGCCAGCAGACAAAAAGAGACCCAGTACTTC CASRQKETQYF
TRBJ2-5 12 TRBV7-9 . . TGTGCCAGCAGCTTCCCGATAGAGACCCAGTACTTC CASSFPIETQYF
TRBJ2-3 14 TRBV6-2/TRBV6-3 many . TGTGCCACCAGACCCACGCAGGGCACAGATACGCAGTATTTT CATRPTQGTDTQYF
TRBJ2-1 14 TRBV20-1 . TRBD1 TGCAGTGCGGTAGGACAGGGGGCTCAGAATGAGCAGTTCTTC CSAVGQGAQNEQFF
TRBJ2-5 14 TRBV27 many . TGTGCCAGCAGTTTAGCGCGGGACCTCGATATCCAGTACTTC CASSLARDLDIQYF
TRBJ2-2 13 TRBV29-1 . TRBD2 TGCAGCGTTGTTCAGCGGGGCCCCGGGGCGCTGTTTTTT CSVVQRGPGALFF
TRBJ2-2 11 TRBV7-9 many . TGTGCCAGCAGCTTAGCCGGGGAGCTGTTTTTT CASSLAGELFF
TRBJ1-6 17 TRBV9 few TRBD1 TGTGCCAGCAGCGGACAGGGGACGTACTCCTATAATTCACCCCTCCACTTT CASSGQGTYSYNSPLHF
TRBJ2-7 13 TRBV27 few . TGTGCCAGCAGTTTATATGGGGGGCGCGAGCAGTACTTC CASSLYGGREQYF
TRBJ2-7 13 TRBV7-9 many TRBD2 TGTGCCAGCAGCTTGCTGGGAGGGGACGAGCAGTACTTC CASSLLGGDEQYF
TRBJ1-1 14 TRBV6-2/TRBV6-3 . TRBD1 TGTGCCAGCAGGCAGTACACAGGGGGCATGGGGGCTTTCTTT CASRQYTGGMGAFF
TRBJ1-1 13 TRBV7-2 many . TGTGCCAGCAGCTTGGGGATTAGCACTGAAGCTTTCTTT CASSLGISTEAFF
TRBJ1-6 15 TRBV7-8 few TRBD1 TGTGCCAGCAGCCCTTACGGGACAGGGGTTGTTCCCCTCCACTTT CASSPYGTGVVPLHF
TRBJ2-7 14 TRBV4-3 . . TGCGCCAGCAGCCAAGATCTAGGCAACTACGAGCAGTACTTC CASSQDLGNYEQYF
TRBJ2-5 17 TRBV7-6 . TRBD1 TGTGCCAGCAACGCACTCCCGGGACAGGGGCCACAAGAGACCCAGTACTTC CASNALPGQGPQETQYF
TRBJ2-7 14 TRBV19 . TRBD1 TGTGCCAGTAGTATCTCCGGGACAGGGGGCGAGCAGTACTTC CASSISGTGGEQYF
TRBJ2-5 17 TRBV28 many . TGTGCCAGCAGTCCCTTCGCGGTGGGGGCGAGTACAGAGACCCAGTACTTC CASSPFAVGASTETQYF
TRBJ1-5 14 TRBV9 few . TGTGCCAGCAGCGTTGCTTCCGACAGCCAGCCCCAGCATTTT CASSVASDSQPQHF
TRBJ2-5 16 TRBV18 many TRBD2 TGTGCCAGCTCACCATTTGCGGGGGAAAGACAAGAGACCCAGTACTTC CASSPFAGERQETQYF
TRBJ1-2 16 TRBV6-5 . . TGTGCCAGCAGTCTCAACCCTTCGTGGGCTAACTATGGCTACACCTTC CASSLNPSWANYGYTF
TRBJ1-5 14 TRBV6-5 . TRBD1 TGTGCCAGCCGGGACAGGGGGAACAATCAGCCCCAGCATTTT CASRDRGNNQPQHF
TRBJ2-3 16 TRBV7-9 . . TGTGCCAGCAGCTTCCTCGCCGTATCTAGCACAGATACGCAGTATTTT CASSFLAVSSTDTQYF
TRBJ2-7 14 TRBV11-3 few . TGTGCCAGCAGCCCCACCGGTGGGTACTACGAGCAGTACTTC CASSPTGGYYEQYF
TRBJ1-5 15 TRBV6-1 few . TGTGCCAGCAGTGGTGTAGTGCGAAGCAATCAGCCCCAGCATTTT CASSGVVRSNQPQHF
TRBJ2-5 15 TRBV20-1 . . TGCAGTGCTAGAAGACTAGACCTATTACAAGAGACCCAGTACTTC CSARRLDLLQETQYF
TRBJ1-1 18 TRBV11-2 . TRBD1 TGTGCCAGCAGCCCAACCGACAGGGGGGCAATGGCGAACACTGAAGCTTTCTTT CASSPTDRGAMANTEAFF
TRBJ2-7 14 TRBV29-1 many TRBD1 TGCAGCGTTGCCGCGACAGGGGGCGGCTACGAGCAGTACTTC CSVAATGGGYEQYF
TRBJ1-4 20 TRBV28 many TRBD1 TGTGCCAGCAGTCCCACTCCCTGGTGGGACAGGGGCCAAACAAATGAAAAACTGTTTTTT CASSPTPWWDRGQTNEKLFF
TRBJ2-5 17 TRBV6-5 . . TGTGCCACCAGTTACCAGCCTGCCACGGACGGGCAAGAGACCCAGTACTTC CATSYQPATDGQETQYF
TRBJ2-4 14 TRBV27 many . TGTGCCAGCAGTTTACGCGGGTCAGAGAGCATTCAGTACTTC CASSLRGSESIQYF
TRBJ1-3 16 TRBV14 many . TGTGCCAGCAGCCGAGACCAGATTCGCTCTGGAAACACCATATATTTT CASSRDQIRSGNTIYF
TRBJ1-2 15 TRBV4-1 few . TGCGCCAGCAGCCAAGAAGTCCGCGTGGTTCATGGCTACACCTTC CASSQEVRVVHGYTF
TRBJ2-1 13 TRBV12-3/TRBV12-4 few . TGTGCCAGCAGTTTCCCCCGAGAAGGGCTACTGTTCTTC CASSFPREGLLFF
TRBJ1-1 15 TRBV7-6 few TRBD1 TGTGCCAGCAGCCGTACAGGGGGCTCGAACACTGAAGCTTTCTTT CASSRTGGSNTEAFF
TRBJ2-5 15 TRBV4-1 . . TGCGCCAGCAGCCAATCCTTGGGGACCGAAGAGACCCAGTACTTC CASSQSLGTEETQYF
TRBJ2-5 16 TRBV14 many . TGTGCCAGCAGCCAAGACCCGGGATTAGCCCGGGAGACCCAGTACTTC CASSQDPGLARETQYF
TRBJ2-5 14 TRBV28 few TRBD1 TGTGCCAGCAGCCGGACAGGGAACCAAGAGACCCAGTACTTC CASSRTGNQETQYF
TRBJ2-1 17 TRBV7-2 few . TGTGCCAGCAGCTTAGTTATCGGCAGGGTTTATAGCGATGAGCAGTTCTTC CASSLVIGRVYSDEQFF
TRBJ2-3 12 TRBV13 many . TGTGCCAGCAGCGGAAGCACAGATACGCAGTATTTT CASSGSTDTQYF
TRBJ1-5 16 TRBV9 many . TGTGCCAGCAGCGTAGGGGGTGACAGTGGGGGCCAGCCCCAGCATTTT CASSVGGDSGGQPQHF
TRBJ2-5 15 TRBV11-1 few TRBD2 TGTGCCAGCAGCTTAGGGACTAGCGGGAGTGAGACCCAGTACTTC CASSLGTSGSETQYF
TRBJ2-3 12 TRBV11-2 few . TGTGCCAGCAGCAAAGTTGGAGATACGCAGTATTTT CASSKVGDTQYF
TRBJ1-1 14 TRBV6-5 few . TGTGCCAGCAGTTACGGCAGGCGGAACACTGAAGCTTTCTTT CASSYGRRNTEAFF
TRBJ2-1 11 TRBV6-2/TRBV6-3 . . TGTGCCAGCGGCCTCCCCAATGAGCAGTTCTTC CASGLPNEQFF
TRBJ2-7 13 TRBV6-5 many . TGTGCCAGCAGTTACGACAGCTCCTACGAGCAGTACTTC CASSYDSSYEQYF
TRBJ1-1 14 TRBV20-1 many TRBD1 TGCAGTGCTGGCCCCGGGACAGTGAACACTGAAGCTTTCTTT CSAGPGTVNTEAFF
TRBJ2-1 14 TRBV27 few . TGTGCCAGCAGTTTATCTCGGTCCTACAATGAGCAGTTCTTC CASSLSRSYNEQFF